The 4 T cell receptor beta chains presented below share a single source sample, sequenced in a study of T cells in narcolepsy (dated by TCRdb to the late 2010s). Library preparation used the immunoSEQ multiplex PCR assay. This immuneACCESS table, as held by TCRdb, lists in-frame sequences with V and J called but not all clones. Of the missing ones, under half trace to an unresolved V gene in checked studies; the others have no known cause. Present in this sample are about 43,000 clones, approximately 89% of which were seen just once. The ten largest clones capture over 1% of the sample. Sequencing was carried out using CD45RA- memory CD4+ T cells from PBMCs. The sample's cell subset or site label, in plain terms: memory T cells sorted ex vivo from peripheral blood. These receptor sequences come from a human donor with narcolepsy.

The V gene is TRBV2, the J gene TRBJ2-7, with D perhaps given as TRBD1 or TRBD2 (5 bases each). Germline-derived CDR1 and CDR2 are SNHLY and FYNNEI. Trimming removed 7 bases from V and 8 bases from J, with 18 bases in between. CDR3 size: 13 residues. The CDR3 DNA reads TGTGCCAGCATGGTGGGGGTAGATACAAAGCAGTACTTC. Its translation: CASMVGVDTKQYF.

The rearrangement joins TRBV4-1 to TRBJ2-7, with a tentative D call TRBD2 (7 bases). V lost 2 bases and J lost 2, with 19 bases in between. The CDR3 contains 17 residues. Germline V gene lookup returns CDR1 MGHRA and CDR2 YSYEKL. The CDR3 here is CASSQFLPLRGPYEQYF. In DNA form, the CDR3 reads TGCGCCAGCAGCCAATTTCTACCTCTGCGGGGGCCCTACGAGCAGTACTTC.

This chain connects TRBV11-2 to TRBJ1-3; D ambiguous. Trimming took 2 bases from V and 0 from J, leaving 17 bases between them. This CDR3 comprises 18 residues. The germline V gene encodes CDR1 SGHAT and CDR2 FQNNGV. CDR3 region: CASSLTGSGLRSGNTIYF. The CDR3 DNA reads TGTGCCAGCAGCTTAACGGGCTCAGGTCTTCGCTCTGGAAACACCATATATTTT.

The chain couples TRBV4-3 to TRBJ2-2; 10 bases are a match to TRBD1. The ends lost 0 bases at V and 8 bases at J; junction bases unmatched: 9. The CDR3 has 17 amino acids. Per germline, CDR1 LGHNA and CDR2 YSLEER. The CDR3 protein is CASSQDSRQGALGELFF. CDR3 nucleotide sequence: TGCGCCAGCAGCCAAGATTCGAGACAGGGGGCATTAGGGGAGCTGTTTTTT.